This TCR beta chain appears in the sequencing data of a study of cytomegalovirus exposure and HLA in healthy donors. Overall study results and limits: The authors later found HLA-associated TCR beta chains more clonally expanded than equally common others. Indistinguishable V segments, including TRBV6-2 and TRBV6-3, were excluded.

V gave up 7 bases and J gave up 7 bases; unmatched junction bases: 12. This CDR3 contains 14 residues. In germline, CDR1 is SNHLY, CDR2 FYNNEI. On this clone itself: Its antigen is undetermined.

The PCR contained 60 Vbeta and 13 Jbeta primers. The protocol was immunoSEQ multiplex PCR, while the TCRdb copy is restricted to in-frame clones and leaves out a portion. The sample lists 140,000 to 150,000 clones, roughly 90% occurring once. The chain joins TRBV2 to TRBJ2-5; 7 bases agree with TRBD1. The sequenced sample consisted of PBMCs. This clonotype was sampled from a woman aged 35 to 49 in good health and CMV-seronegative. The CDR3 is CASIMVGGRRTQYF. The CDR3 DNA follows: TGTGCCAGCATTATGGTAGGGGGCCGGAGGACCCAGTACTTC. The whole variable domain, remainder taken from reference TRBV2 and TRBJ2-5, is EPEVTQTPSHQVTQMGQEVILRCVPISNHLYFYWYRQILGQKVEFLVSFYNNEISEKSEIFDDQFSVERPDGSNFTLKIRSTKLEDSAMYFCASIMVGGRRTQYFGPGTRLLVL.